This is a list of T cell receptor beta chains from one sample in a study of control samples from healthy donors and cancer patients. Using immunoSEQ multiplex PCR, the repertoire was profiled, and TCRdb retains in-frame clones only, with some absent. There are about 130,000 clones in the sample; approximately 94% occur only once, and roughly 1.7% lies in the top ten. The sequencing input was PBMCs. These receptors originate from a man over 45 with head and neck cancer. Each CDR3 is given without its conserved first and last residue.

V: TRBV2; J: TRBJ2-2; CDR3: ASSERGARTGELF
V: TRBV9; J: TRBJ2-1; CDR3: ASSVGSSGYNEQF
V: TRBV5-4; J: TRBJ2-3; CDR3: ASSLGRDRNTDTQY
V: TRBV7-2; J: TRBJ2-3; CDR3: ASSLLGTGDTQY
V: TRBV6-4; J: TRBJ1-1; CDR3: ASFPLPGGSLRV
V: TRBV28; J: TRBJ1-2; CDR3: ASREGQGGYGYT
V: TRBV3-1/TRBV3-2; J: TRBJ1-6; CDR3: ASSQGPTGSPLH
V: TRBV5-6; J: TRBJ2-1; CDR3: ASSLVRVLGQF
V: TRBV19; J: TRBJ2-1; CDR3: ASSIDRGGVNEQF
V: TRBV18; J: TRBJ1-5; CDR3: ASSPYYRESQPQH
V: TRBV19; J: TRBJ1-1; CDR3: ASSPSSTGNEEAF
V: TRBV20-1; J: TRBJ1-5; CDR3: SARGDQPQH
V: TRBV7-2; J: TRBJ2-6; CDR3: ASSLVPRSGANVLT
V: TRBV25-1; J: TRBJ1-5; CDR3: ASSALNLNQPQH